The 27 T cell receptor beta chains below were found in one sample sequenced in a study of molecular identifiers for immune sequencing clone quantification. TCRdb reprocessed the PCR reads with MiXCR, giving one entry per CDR3 protein. The sample has some 65,000 distinct CDR3 sequences, 15% to 20% seen once; the top ten hold under 2%. Sequencing was performed on naive CD8+ T cells from blood, with Jurkat cell RNA spiked in. Documented subset: FACS-sorted CD8+CD4-CCR7+CD45RA+ naive T cells. These receptors all come from a human donor in good health. Some libraries in this study had Jurkat cell RNA spiked in.

This clonotype showed up just a few times. The chain joins TRBV27 to TRBJ2-5; D remains ambiguous. Germline CDR1 reads MNHEY; CDR2 reads SMNVEV (reference sequence). Trimming cost V 6 bases and J 4 bases, with 12 bases left between them. CDR3 length: 13 amino acids. CDR3: CASSRIPRETQYF. The DNA for the CDR3 is TGTGCCAGCAGCCGGATCCCGAGAGAGACCCAGTACTTC.

Comment on this clonotype: Just one base apart from a much larger clone, this may be a read error. No conserved phenylalanine or tryptophan is present at the end of the CDR3, so a read error is the likely explanation. The rearrangement joins TRBV23-1 to TRBJ1-6; no definite D call. TRBV23-1 is an open reading frame, and its role is uncertain. This CDR3 spans 12 amino acids. Trimming cost V 8 bases and J 2 bases, with 4 bases left between them. CDR3 coding DNA: TGCGCCAGCGCCACCTATAATTCACCCCTCCACCTT. As protein: CASATYNSPLHL.

Comment on this clonotype: This may be a read error: a much more frequent sequence differs by one nucleotide. The chain couples TRBV4-3 to TRBJ2-1; D might be TRBD1 (6 bases). Germline V lookup: CDR1 LGHNA, CDR2 YSLEER. V was trimmed by 1 base and J by 9 bases, leaving 13 bases between them. This CDR3 comprises 14 residues. The CDR3 loop reads CASSQVGGISEQFF. DNA for the CDR3: TGCGCCAGCAGCCAAGTAGGGGGAATCAGTGAGCAGTTCTTC.

This clonotype was seen at least ten times. The rearrangement joins TRBV10-3 to TRBJ2-7, with 7 bases that match TRBD2. The CDR3 covers 16 residues. The J segment lost 5 bases and the V segment lost 6 bases, leaving 16 bases of the junction unmatched. Germline V gene data show CDR1 as ENHRY and CDR2 as SYGVKD. This CDR3 is CAIRDTEGRARDEQYF. CDR3 coding DNA: TGTGCCATCAGGGACACGGAAGGGAGGGCCCGGGACGAGCAGTACTTC.

This clonotype was seen at least ten times. The chain couples TRBV9 to TRBJ2-7; maybe TRBD2 (5 bases). The CDR3 sequence is 13 residues long. The V end was cut by 2 bases, the J end by 3 bases, with 9 bases between. CDR1 is SGDLS, CDR2 YYNGEE, per germline. The CDR3 DNA follows: TGTGCCAGCAGCGTGTCGAGCGGCTACGAGCAGTACTTC. Protein: CASSVSSGYEQYF.

Note on this clonotype: This may come from a read error, since a much larger clone is one base off. Without the conserved terminal phenylalanine or tryptophan, this CDR3 likely stems from a read error. The chain employs TRBV28 and TRBJ2-5; D perhaps matches TRBD1 (5 bases). The CDR3 sequence is 14 residues long. CDR1 is MDHEN and CDR2 is SYDVKM in the germline V gene. The germline V and J ends were trimmed by 3 bases and 2 bases, with 10 bases remaining between them. The CDR3 DNA follows: TGTGCCAGCAGTTTTTATAAGGGGCAAGAGACCCAGTACTCC. Amino acid sequence: CASSFYKGQETQYS.

This clonotype occurred a few times. Just one base apart from a much larger clone, this may be a read error. The chain combines TRBV20-1 with TRBJ2-7, with TRBD1 identical over 9 bases. Germline CDR1 reads DFQATT; CDR2 reads SNEGSKA (reference sequence). The CDR3 totals 16 residues. With 1 base clipped from V and 3 bases from J, the junction kept 10 bases outside the gene matches. The CDR3 is CSARGRTGTGYYEQYF. The CDR3 DNA reads TGCAGTGCTAGAGGTCGCACCGGGACAGGGTACTACGAGCAGTACTTC.

CDR3 sequence (DNA): TGTGCCAGCAGCTTTACTACAGGGGGGTACGAGCAGTACTTC. Its protein product is CASSFTTGGYEQYF. V is TRBV27 and J is TRBJ2-7; TRBD1 matches 8 bases. The CDR3 has 14 amino acids. Germline lookup yields CDR1 MNHEY and CDR2 SMNVEV (reference sequence). Trimming at V came to 6 bases and at J to 4 bases, leaving 8 bases not matched to a gene.

This clonotype is labeled medium-sized. V usage is TRBV29-1 and J usage is TRBJ2-7; TRBD2 aligns across 10 bases. Germline lookup yields CDR1 SQVTM and CDR2 ANQGSEA. The length of the CDR3 is 16 residues. V shed 3 bases and J 2 bases; nucleotides not matched to a gene: 10. The DNA for the CDR3 is TGCAGCGTTGAGGGGCTAGCGGGAGTATCGGCCTACGAGCAGTACTTC. Its translation: CSVEGLAGVSAYEQYF.

Only one count was recorded for this clonotype. This chain uses TRBV27 with TRBJ2-7; D remains unclear. Trimming removed 8 bases at V and 0 bases at J, with 5 bases between. The germline gives CDR1 MNHEY, CDR2 SMNVEV (reference sequence). The CDR3 has 11 residues. This CDR3 reads CASASSYEQYF. Here the CDR3 DNA reads TGTGCCAGCGCGAGCTCCTACGAGCAGTACTTC.

At least ten counts were recorded for this clonotype. The CDR3 region is CASSLGQTNYGYTF. The CDR3 DNA follows: TGTGCCAGCAGTTTAGGACAGACTAACTATGGCTACACCTTC. This sequence joins TRBV28 and TRBJ1-2; maybe TRBD1 (6 bases). This CDR3 comprises 14 residues. Germline V CDR1 and CDR2: MDHEN, SYDVKM. Trimming cost V 2 bases and J 0 bases, with 7 bases left between them.

This clonotype was seen many times. The chain couples TRBV6-1 to TRBJ1-3; no reliable D call. Trimming shortened V by 2 bases and J by 3 bases, and 8 bases separated the two germline ends. Germline lookup yields CDR1 MNHNS and CDR2 SASEGT. The CDR3 consists of 14 residues. The CDR3, as DNA: TGTGCCAGCAGTGAACTCATTGGTGGAAACACCATATATTTT. Translated: CASSELIGGNTIYF.

This clonotype has a count of ten or more. The CDR3: CASSLFSGIAYEQYF. The CDR3 nucleotides read TGTGCCAGCAGTTTATTCAGCGGGATAGCCTACGAGCAGTACTTC. The genes are TRBV28 and TRBJ2-7, with 7 nucleotides matching TRBD2. The length of the CDR3 is 15 residues. Germline V gene data show CDR1 as MDHEN and CDR2 as SYDVKM. After removal of 1 base from V and 2 bases from J, the junction contained 5 bases not matched to a gene.

This clonotype was seen many times. This chain links TRBV20-1 with TRBJ2-4, with unresolved D. With 3 bases removed from V and 0 bases from J, the gap between germline ends came to 9 bases. The CDR3 extends over 14 amino acids. Germline V gene lookup returns CDR1 DFQATT and CDR2 SNEGSKA (reference sequence). The CDR3 loop is CSARGGIAKNIQYF. CDR3 nucleotides: TGCAGTGCTAGGGGCGGAATAGCCAAAAACATTCAGTACTTC.

This clonotype was seen a few times. The V call is TRBV7-9, the J call TRBJ2-3; possible D gene TRBD2, 5 bases. Trimming took 1 base from V and 4 from J, leaving 15 bases between them. The CDR3 length is 16 residues. Germline lookup yields CDR1 SEHNR and CDR2 FQNEAQ (reference sequence). The CDR3 region has the DNA TGTGCCAGCAGCTTAGAGTGGCCGACCGGGGCAGATACGCAGTATTTT. Amino acid sequence: CASSLEWPTGADTQYF.

This chain links TRBV6-1 with TRBJ2-1; TRBD2 matches 9 bases. Germline V CDR1 and CDR2: MNHNS, SASEGT. V lost 0 bases, J lost 8 bases, and 11 bases stayed unmatched. CDR3 length equals 17 residues. The CDR3 sequence: CASSEARLAGPWYEQFF. CDR3 DNA: TGTGCCAGCAGTGAAGCAAGGCTAGCGGGACCTTGGTATGAGCAGTTCTTC.

A remark on this clonotype: A much larger clonotype is one base distant, so this may be a read error. The chain joins TRBV11-3 to TRBJ2-2, with TRBD1 matching over 9 bases. The CDR3 is 12 residues long. Per the germline V gene, CDR1 is SGHNT and CDR2 is YENEEA. CDR3 protein: CASSGDRGGLFF. The CDR3 nucleotides read TGTGCCAGCAGCGGAGACAGGGGGGGGCTGTTTTTT.

This clonotype was picked up many times. The genes are TRBV9 and TRBJ2-3; 8 nucleotides align to TRBD2. V lost 4 bases and J lost 0; bases outside the gene matches: 7. The CDR3 consists of 16 residues. Germline V gene data show CDR1 as SGDLS and CDR2 as YYNGEE. CDR3 sequence reads: CASSSSGRWSTDTQYF. DNA of the CDR3: TGTGCCAGCAGCTCCAGCGGGAGATGGAGCACAGATACGCAGTATTTT.

A note on this clonotype: A much larger clone is a single base away; this may be a read error. V usage is TRBV6-6 and J usage is TRBJ2-1, with D hard to call. CDR1 is MNHNY and CDR2 is SVGAGI in the germline V gene (reference sequence). CDR3 length: 15 residues. The V and J ends lost 5 bases and 0 bases respectively, with 11 bases between them. The CDR3 spells CASSNDGGSYNEQFF. The CDR3 nucleotides are TGTGCCAGCAGTAACGACGGCGGCTCCTACAATGAGCAGTTCTTC.

This clonotype has more than one count but fewer than ten. Since a much larger clone is just one base distant, this may be a read error. The chain links TRBV6-6 to TRBJ2-7, with D perhaps TRBD1 (6 bases). CDR3 size: 13 residues. Germline CDR1 reads MNHNY; CDR2 reads SVGAGI (reference sequence). CDR3 region: CTSSYTTGNEQYF. The CDR3 region has the DNA TGTACCAGCAGTTACACCACAGGGAACGAGCAGTACTTC.

The chain employs TRBV7-9 and TRBJ1-2, with 8 bases matching TRBD1. CDR1 is SEHNR, CDR2 FQNEAQ, per germline (reference sequence). V lost 5 bases and J lost 4; bases outside the gene matches: 9. The CDR3 totals 15 residues. CDR3 amino acids: CASSRPGGESYGYTF. Written as DNA, the CDR3 is TGTGCCAGCAGCCGCCCAGGGGGCGAAAGCTATGGCTACACCTTC.

This clonotype was seen only a few times. This chain links TRBV4-1 with TRBJ1-1; no clear D gene. Trimming stripped 7 bases from V and 2 bases from J, with 5 bases between. This CDR3 has 11 residues. In germline, CDR1 is MGHRA, CDR2 YSYEKL. The CDR3 DNA follows: TGCGCCAGCACGGACAACACTGAAGCTTTCTTT. Its protein is CASTDNTEAFF.

This chain joins TRBV25-1 and TRBJ2-4; D perhaps matches TRBD1 (6 bases). The V end lost 8 bases, the J end lost 2 bases, and 22 bases lay between the germline ends. In germline, CDR1 is MGHDK, CDR2 SYGVNS. The CDR3 totals 17 residues. In nucleotides, the CDR3 is TGTGCCAGCCCCAGAAGACAGGATTACCAGACCAAAAACATTCAGTACTTC. This sequence encodes CASPRRQDYQTKNIQYF. Full variable domain (outside the CDR3, taken from reference TRBV25-1 and TRBJ2-4): EADIYQTPRYLVIGTGKKITLECSQTMGHDKMYWYQQDPGMELHLIHYSYGVNSTEKGDLSSESTVSRIRTEHFPLTLESARPSHTSQYLCASPRRQDYQTKNIQYFGAGTRLSVL.

This clonotype was seen only a few times. One end of the junction is discordant with germline, which a read error may explain. The chain uses TRBV20-1 and TRBJ2-1, with unresolved D. Germline values: CDR1 DFQATT, CDR2 SNEGSKA (reference sequence). The CDR3 sequence is 15 residues long. The CDR3 loop is CSVRDVIASYNEQFF. The DNA of the CDR3 is TGCAGTGTTAGAGATGTAATAGCTTCGTACAATGAGCAGTTCTTC.

The chain recombines TRBV27 with TRBJ1-2, with TRBD1 as a possible D gene (5 bases). CDR3 length: 15 amino acids. V was cut by 1 base and J by 5 bases, with 14 bases left in between. Germline loops: CDR1 MNHEY, CDR2 SMNVEV (reference sequence). The CDR3, as DNA: TGTGCCAGCAGTTTATGGGGCAGACCTGAGTATGGCTACACCTTC. Protein sequence: CASSLWGRPEYGYTF.

Only a few counts were recorded for this clonotype. The chain links TRBV13 to TRBJ2-1, with D hard to call. The CDR3 consists of 14 residues. Germline V gene data show CDR1 as PRHDT and CDR2 as FYEKMQ (reference sequence). V was trimmed by 7 bases and J by 6 bases, leaving 16 bases between them. The CDR3 sequence is CASIRGEKSNEQFF. CDR3 DNA sequence: TGTGCCAGCATCCGTGGAGAGAAGTCCAATGAGCAGTTCTTC.

On this clonotype itself: A clone one base away is much larger, so this may be a read error. This chain joins TRBV10-3 and TRBJ2-5; tentatively, D is TRBD2 (6 bases). With 10 bases removed from V and 5 bases from J, the gap between germline ends came to 23 bases. CDR1 is ENHRY, CDR2 SYGVKD, per germline. This CDR3 is 15 amino acids long. Here the CDR3 DNA reads TGTGCCACCAGCCGACCAGGGACTTCACAGGAGACCCAGTACTTC. The encoded protein is CATSRPGTSQETQYF.